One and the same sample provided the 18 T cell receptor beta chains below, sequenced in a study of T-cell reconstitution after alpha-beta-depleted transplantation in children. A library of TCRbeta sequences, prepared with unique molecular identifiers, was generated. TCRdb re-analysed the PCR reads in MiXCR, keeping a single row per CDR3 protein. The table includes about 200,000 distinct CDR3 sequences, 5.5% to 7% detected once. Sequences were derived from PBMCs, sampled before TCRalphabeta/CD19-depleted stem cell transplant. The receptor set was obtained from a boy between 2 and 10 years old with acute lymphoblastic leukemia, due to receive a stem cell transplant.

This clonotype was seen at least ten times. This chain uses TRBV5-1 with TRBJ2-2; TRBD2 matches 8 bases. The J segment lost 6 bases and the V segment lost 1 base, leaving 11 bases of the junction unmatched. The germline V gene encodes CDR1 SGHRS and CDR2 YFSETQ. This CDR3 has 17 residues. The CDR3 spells CASSLLLTGAGAGELFF. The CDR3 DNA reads TGCGCCAGCAGCTTGCTTCTGACGGGAGCGGGGGCCGGGGAGCTGTTTTTT.

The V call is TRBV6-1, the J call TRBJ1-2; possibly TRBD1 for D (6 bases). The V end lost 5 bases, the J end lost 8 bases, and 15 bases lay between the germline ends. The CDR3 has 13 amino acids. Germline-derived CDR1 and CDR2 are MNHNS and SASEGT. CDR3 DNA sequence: TGTGCCAGCAGTCTTAACAGGGAGGGGGGCTACACCTTC. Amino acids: CASSLNREGGYTF.

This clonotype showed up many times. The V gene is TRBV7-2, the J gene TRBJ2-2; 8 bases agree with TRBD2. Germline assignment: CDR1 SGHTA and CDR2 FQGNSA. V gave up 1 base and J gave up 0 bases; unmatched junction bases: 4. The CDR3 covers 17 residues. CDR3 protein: CASSLGLRGANTGELFF. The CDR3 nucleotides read TGTGCCAGCAGCTTAGGTTTGCGGGGGGCGAACACCGGGGAGCTGTTTTTT.

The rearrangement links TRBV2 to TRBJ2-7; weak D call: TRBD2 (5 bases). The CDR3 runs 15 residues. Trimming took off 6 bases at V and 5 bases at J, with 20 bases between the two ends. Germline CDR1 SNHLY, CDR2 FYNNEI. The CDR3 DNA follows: TGTGCCAGCAGGAACTCCGCCGGGGTTTTCAACGAGCAGTACTTC. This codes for CASRNSAGVFNEQYF.

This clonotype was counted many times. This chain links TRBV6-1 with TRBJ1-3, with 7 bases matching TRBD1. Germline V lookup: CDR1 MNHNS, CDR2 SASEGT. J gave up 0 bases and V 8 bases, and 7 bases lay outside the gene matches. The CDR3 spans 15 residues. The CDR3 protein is CASRTGPNSGNTIYF. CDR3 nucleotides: TGTGCCAGCCGGACAGGCCCCAACTCTGGAAACACCATATATTTT.

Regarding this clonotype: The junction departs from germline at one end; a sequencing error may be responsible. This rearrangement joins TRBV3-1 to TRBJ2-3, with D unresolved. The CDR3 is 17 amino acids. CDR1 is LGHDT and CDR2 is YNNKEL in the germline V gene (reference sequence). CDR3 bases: TGTACCAGCAGCCATACCCCGGACCGGCAGCACGGGCATACGCAGTATTTT. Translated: CTSSHTPDRQHGHTQYF.

CDR3: CASSPQGQVTEAFF. CDR3 sequence (DNA): TGTGCCAGCTCACCGCAGGGGCAGGTCACTGAAGCTTTCTTT. The chain couples TRBV18 to TRBJ1-1, with D possibly TRBD1 on 6 matching bases. Germline values: CDR1 KGHSH, CDR2 LQKENI. Deletions cut 3 bases from V and 4 bases from J, with 12 bases between. The CDR3 sequence is 14 residues long.

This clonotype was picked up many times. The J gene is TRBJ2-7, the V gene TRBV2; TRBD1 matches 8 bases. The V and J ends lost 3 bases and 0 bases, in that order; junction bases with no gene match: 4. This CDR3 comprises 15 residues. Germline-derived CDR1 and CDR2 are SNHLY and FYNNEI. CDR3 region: CASSDRGRSSYEQYF. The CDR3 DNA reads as TGTGCCAGCAGTGACAGGGGGCGTTCCTCCTACGAGCAGTACTTC. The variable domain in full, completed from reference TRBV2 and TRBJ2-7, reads EPEVTQTPSHQVTQMGQEVILRCVPISNHLYFYWYRQILGQKVEFLVSFYNNEISEKSEIFDDQFSVERPDGSNFTLKIRSTKLEDSAMYFCASSDRGRSSYEQYFGPGTRLTVT.

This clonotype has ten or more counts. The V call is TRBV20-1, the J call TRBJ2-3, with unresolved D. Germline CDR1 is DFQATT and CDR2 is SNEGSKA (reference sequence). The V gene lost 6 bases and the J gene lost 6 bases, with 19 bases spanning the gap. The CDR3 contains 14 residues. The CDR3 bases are TGCAGTGCCGGCGGACGGATTCCTTCGGATACGCAGTATTTT. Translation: CSAGGRIPSDTQYF.

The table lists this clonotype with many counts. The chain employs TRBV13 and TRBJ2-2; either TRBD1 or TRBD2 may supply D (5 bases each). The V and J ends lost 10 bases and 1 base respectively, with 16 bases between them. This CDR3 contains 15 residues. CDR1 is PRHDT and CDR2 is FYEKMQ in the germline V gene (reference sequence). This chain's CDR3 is CATPPRDGNTGELFF. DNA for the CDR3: TGTGCCACCCCCCCACGGGACGGGAACACCGGGGAGCTGTTTTTT. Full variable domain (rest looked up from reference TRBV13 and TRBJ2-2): AAGVIQSPRHLIKEKRETATLKCYPIPRHDTVYWYQQGPGQDPQFLISFYEKMQSDKGSIPDRFSAQQFSDYHSELNMSSLELGDSALYFCATPPRDGNTGELFFGEGSRLTVL.

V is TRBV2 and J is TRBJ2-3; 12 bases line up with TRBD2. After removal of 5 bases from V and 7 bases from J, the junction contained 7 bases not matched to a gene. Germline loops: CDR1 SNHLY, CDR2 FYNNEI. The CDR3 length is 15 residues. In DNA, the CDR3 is TGTGCCAGCAGTCCTGCTAGCGGGGGGGCCAATACGCAGTATTTT. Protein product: CASSPASGGANTQYF. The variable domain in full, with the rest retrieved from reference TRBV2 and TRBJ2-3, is EPEVTQTPSHQVTQMGQEVILRCVPISNHLYFYWYRQILGQKVEFLVSFYNNEISEKSEIFDDQFSVERPDGSNFTLKIRSTKLEDSAMYFCASSPASGGANTQYFGPGTRLTVL.

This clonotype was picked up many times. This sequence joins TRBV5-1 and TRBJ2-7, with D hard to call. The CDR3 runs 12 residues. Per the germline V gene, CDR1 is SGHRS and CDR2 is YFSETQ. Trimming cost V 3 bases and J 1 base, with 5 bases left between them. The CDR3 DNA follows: TGCGCCAGCAGCTCCTCGTCCTACGAGCAGTACTTC. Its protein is CASSSSSYEQYF. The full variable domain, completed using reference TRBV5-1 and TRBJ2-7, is KAGVTQTPRYLIKTRGQQVTLSCSPISGHRSVSWYQQTPGQGLQFLFEYFSETQRNKGNFPGRFSGRQFSNSRSEMNVSTLELGDSALYLCASSSSSYEQYFGPGTRLTVT.

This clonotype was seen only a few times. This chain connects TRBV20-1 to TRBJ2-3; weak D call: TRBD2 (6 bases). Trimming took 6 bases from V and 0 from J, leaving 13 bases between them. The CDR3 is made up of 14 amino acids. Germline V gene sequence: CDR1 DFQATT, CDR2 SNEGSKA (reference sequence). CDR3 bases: TGCAGTGCCCTTAGCGGCACTAGCACAGATACGCAGTATTTT. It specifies CSALSGTSTDTQYF.

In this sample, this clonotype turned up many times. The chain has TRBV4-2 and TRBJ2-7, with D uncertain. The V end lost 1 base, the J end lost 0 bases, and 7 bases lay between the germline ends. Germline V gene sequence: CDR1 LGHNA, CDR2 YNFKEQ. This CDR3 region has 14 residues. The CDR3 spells CASSQVQRSYEQYF. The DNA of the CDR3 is TGTGCCAGCAGCCAAGTTCAGCGCTCCTACGAGCAGTACTTC.

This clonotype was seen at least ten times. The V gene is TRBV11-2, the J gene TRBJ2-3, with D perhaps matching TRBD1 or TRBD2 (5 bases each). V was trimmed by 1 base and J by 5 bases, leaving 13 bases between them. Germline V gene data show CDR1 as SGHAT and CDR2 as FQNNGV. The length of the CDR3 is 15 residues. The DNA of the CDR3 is TGTGCCAGCAGCTTAGGGGGACCTAAGGGAGATACGCAGTATTTT. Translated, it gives CASSLGGPKGDTQYF. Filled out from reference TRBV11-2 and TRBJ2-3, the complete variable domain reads EAGVAQSPRYKIIEKRQSVAFWCNPISGHATLYWYQQILGQGPKLLIQFQNNGVVDDSQLPKDRFSAERLKGVDSTLKIQPAKLEDSAVYLCASSLGGPKGDTQYFGPGTRLTVL.

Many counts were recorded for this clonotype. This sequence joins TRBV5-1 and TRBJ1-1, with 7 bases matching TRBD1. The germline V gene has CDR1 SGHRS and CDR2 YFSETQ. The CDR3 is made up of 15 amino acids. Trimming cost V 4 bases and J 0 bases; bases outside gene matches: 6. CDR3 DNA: TGCGCCAGCAGCCTGAAACAGGGGATGAACACTGAAGCTTTCTTT. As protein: CASSLKQGMNTEAFF.

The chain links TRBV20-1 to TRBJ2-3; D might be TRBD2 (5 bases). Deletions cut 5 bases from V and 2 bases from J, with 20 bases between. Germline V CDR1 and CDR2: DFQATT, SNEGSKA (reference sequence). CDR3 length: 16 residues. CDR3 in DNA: TGCAGTGCTTTAGAGGGTGTGAGCGCATACACAGATACGCAGTATTTT. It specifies CSALEGVSAYTDTQYF.

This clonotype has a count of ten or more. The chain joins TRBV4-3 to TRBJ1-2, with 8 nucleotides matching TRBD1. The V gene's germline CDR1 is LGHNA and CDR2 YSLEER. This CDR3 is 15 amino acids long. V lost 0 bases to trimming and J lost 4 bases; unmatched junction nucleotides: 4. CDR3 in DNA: TGCGCCAGCAGCCAAGAGACGGACAGGGCCTATGGCTACACCTTC. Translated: CASSQETDRAYGYTF.